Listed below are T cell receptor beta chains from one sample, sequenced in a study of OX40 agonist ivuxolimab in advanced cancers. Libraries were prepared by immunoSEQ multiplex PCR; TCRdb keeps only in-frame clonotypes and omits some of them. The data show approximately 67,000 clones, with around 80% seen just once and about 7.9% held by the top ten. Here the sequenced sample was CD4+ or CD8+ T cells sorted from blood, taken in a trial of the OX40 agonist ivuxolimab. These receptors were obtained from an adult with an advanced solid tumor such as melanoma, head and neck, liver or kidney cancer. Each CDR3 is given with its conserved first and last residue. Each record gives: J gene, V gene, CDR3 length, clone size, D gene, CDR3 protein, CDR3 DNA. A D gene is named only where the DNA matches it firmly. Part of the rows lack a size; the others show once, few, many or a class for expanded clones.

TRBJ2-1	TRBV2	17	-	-	CASSGGTVRSSYNEQFF	TGTGCCAGCAGCGGCGGGACAGTAAGGAGCTCCTACAATGAGCAGTTCTTC
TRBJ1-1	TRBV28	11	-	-	CASTQFTEAFF	TGTGCCAGCACCCAATTCACTGAAGCTTTCTTT
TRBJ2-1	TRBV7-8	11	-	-	CASSLVHEQFF	TGTGCCAGCAGCTTAGTCCATGAGCAGTTCTTC
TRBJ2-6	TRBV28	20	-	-	CASSLFFGGQGGTGANVLTF	TGTGCCAGCAGTTTATTTTTCGGGGGTCAGGGCGGAACTGGGGCCAACGTCCTGACTTTC
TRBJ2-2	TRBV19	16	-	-	CASLRRRVGDTGELFF	TGTGCCAGTTTAAGGAGGAGGGTGGGAGACACCGGGGAGCTGTTTTTT
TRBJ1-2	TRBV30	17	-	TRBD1	CAWSGTGGGDGVYGYTF	TGTGCCTGGAGTGGGACAGGGGGCGGCGATGGGGTCTATGGCTACACCTTC
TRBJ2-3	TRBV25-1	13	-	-	CASSESGTDTQYF	TGTGCCAGCAGTGAATCGGGTACAGATACGCAGTATTTT
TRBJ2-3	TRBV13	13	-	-	CASSQRVLDTQYF	TGTGCCAGCAGTCAGAGGGTTTTAGATACGCAGTATTTT
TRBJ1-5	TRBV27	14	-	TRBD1	CASSPGGAGQPQHF	TGTGCCAGCAGCCCAGGGGGCGCAGGTCAGCCCCAGCATTTT
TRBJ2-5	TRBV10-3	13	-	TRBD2	CAIRGTSDETQYF	TGTGCCATCAGGGGGACTAGCGACGAGACCCAGTACTTC
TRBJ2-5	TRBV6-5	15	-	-	CASRPHGALQETQYF	TGTGCCAGCAGACCCCATGGGGCCCTTCAAGAGACCCAGTACTTC
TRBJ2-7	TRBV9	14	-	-	CASSLAGTDYEQYF	TGTGCCAGCAGCTTAGCCGGGACGGACTACGAGCAGTACTTC
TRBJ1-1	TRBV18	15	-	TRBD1	CASSPQGAGNTEAFF	TGTGCCAGCTCACCACAGGGGGCGGGGAACACTGAAGCTTTCTTT
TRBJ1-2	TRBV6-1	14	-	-	CASKEGAGNYGYTF	TGTGCCAGCAAGGAAGGGGCAGGAAACTATGGCTACACCTTC
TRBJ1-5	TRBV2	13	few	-	CASSRDSNQPQHF	TGTGCCAGCAGTCGGGACAGCAATCAGCCCCAGCATTTT
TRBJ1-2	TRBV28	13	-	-	CASSLKIAYGYTF	TGTGCCAGCAGTTTAAAGATAGCCTATGGCTACACCTTC
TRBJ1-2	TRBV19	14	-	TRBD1	CASSRTGGVYGYTF	TGTGCCAGTAGTAGGACAGGGGGCGTCTATGGCTACACCTTC
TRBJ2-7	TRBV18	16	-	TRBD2	CASSPSSGTFSYEQYF	TGTGCCAGCTCTCCTTCTAGCGGTACGTTCTCCTACGAGCAGTACTTC
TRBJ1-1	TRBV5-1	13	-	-	CASSNQPNTEAFF	TGCGCCAGCAGTAATCAGCCGAACACTGAAGCTTTCTTT
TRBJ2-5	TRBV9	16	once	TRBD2	CASSPSRLAGEETQYF	TGTGCCAGCAGCCCGAGCCGGCTAGCGGGGGAAGAGACCCAGTACTTC
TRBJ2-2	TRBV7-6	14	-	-	CASSLWGGTGELFF	TGTGCCAGCAGCCTATGGGGAGGCACCGGGGAGCTGTTTTTT
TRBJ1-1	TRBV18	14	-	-	CASSPEQGGPEAFF	TGTGCCAGCTCACCGGAACAGGGTGGCCCTGAAGCTTTCTTT
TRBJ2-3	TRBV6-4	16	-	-	CASSELSGDSTDTQYF	TGTGCCAGCAGTGAATTATCAGGGGATAGCACAGATACGCAGTATTTT
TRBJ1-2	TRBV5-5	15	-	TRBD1	CASSTTGGGTYGYTF	TGTGCCAGCTCAACGACAGGGGGCGGAACCTATGGCTACACCTTC
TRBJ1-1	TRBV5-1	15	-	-	CASSMIGQGNTEAFF	TGCGCCAGCAGCATGATCGGGCAAGGGAACACTGAAGCTTTCTTT
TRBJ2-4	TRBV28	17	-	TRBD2	CASSFRGGSFGGDIQYF	TGTGCCAGCAGTTTTAGGGGCGGGAGCTTCGGAGGGGACATTCAGTACTTC
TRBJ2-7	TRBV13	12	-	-	CASSFVSYEQYF	TGTGCCAGCAGCTTCGTCTCCTACGAGCAGTACTTC
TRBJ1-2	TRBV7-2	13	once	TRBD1	CASSSDRGYGYTF	TGTGCCAGCAGCTCCGACAGGGGCTATGGCTACACCTTC
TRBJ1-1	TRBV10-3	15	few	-	CAISESRDANTEAFF	TGTGCCATCAGTGAGTCTAGAGACGCGAACACTGAAGCTTTCTTT
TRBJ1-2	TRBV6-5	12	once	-	CASSYRGEGYTF	TGTGCCAGCAGTTACAGGGGGGAGGGCTACACCTTC
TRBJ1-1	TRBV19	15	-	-	CASSILGNWGTEAFF	TGTGCCAGTAGTATATTAGGTAACTGGGGCACTGAAGCTTTCTTT
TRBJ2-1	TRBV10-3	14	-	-	CAISYGWHYNEQFF	TGTGCCATCAGTTACGGCTGGCACTACAATGAGCAGTTCTTC
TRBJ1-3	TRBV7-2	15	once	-	CASGQDSFSGNTIYF	TGTGCCAGCGGTCAGGACAGTTTCTCTGGAAACACCATATATTTT
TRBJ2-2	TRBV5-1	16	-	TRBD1	CASSITGGLNTGELFF	TGCGCCAGCAGCATCACAGGGGGCTTGAACACCGGGGAGCTGTTTTTT
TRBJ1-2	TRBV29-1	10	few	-	CSVDSYGYTF	TGCAGCGTTGACAGCTATGGCTACACCTTC
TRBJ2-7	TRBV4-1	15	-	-	CASSQVLAATYEQYF	TGCGCCAGCAGCCAGGTGCTAGCAGCAACCTACGAGCAGTACTTC
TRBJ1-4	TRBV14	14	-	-	CASSPGRTNEKLFF	TGTGCCAGCAGCCCGGGACGGACTAATGAAAAACTGTTTTTT
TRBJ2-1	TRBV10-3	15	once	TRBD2	CATTSAESSYNEQFF	TGTGCCACCACTAGCGCCGAGAGCTCCTACAATGAGCAGTTCTTC
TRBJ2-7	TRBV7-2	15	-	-	CASSLVGGASYEQYF	TGTGCCAGCAGCTTGGTAGGGGGGGCCTCCTACGAGCAGTACTTC
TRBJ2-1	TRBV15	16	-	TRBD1	CATSRAGTGHYNEQFF	TGTGCCACCAGCAGAGCGGGGACAGGGCATTACAATGAGCAGTTCTTC
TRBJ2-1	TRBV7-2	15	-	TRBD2	CASSLGGSYGNEQFF	TGTGCCAGCAGCTTGGGCGGGAGTTATGGTAATGAGCAGTTCTTC
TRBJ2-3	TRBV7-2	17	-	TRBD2	CASSLVVLAASTDTQYF	TGTGCCAGCAGCTTAGTCGTCCTAGCGGCTAGCACAGATACGCAGTATTTT
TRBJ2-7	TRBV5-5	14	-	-	CASSLWAASYEQYF	TGTGCCAGCAGCTTGTGGGCGGCCAGCTACGAGCAGTACTTC
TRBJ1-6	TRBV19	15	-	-	CASSNFRDWSSPLHF	TGTGCCAGTAGTAATTTCCGGGACTGGTCTTCACCCCTCCACTTT
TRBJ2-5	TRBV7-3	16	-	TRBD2	CASSLVAGGAAETQYF	TGTGCCAGCAGCTTAGTGGCGGGAGGGGCAGCAGAGACCCAGTACTTC
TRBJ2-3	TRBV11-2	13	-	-	CASSWESPDTQYF	TGTGCCAGCAGCTGGGAAAGCCCAGATACGCAGTATTTT
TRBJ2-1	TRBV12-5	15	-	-	CASGLGFGVNNEQFF	TGTGCTAGTGGTTTGGGGTTTGGGGTTAACAATGAGCAGTTCTTC
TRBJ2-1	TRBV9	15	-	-	CASSVAFAGYNEQFF	TGTGCCAGCAGCGTAGCTTTTGCAGGGTACAATGAGCAGTTCTTC
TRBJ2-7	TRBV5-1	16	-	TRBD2	CASSFSPAGGSNEQYF	TGCGCCAGCAGCTTCTCCCCAGCGGGAGGTTCCAACGAGCAGTACTTC
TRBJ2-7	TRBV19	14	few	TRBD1	CASSIGTGFGEQYF	TGTGCCAGTAGTATCGGGACAGGGTTCGGCGAGCAGTACTTC
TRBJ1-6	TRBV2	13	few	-	CASSAQLNSPLHF	TGTGCCAGCAGTGCACAGCTTAATTCACCCCTCCACTTT
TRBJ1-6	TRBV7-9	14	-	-	CASSLDGGSSPLHF	TGTGCCAGCAGCTTAGACGGGGGGAGCTCACCCCTCCACTTT
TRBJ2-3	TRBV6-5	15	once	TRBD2	CASSYLAGDTDTQYF	TGTGCCAGCAGTTATCTAGCGGGAGACACAGATACGCAGTATTTT
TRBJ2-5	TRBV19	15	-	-	CASSPLTGSGETQYF	TGTGCCAGTAGTCCCCTGACCGGGTCGGGAGAGACCCAGTACTTC
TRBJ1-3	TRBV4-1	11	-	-	CASSYRSTIYF	TGCGCCAGCAGCTATCGCTCCACCATATATTTT
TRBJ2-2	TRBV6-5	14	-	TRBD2	CASSYHREAGELFF	TGTGCCAGCAGTTACCACCGGGAGGCCGGGGAGCTGTTTTTT
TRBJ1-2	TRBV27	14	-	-	CASSFSRTNYGYTF	TGTGCCAGCAGTTTTTCACGGACTAACTATGGCTACACCTTC
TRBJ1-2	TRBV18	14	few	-	CASSPVGEGYGYTF	TGTGCCAGCTCACCGGTAGGGGAAGGCTATGGCTACACCTTC
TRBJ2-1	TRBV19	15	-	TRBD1	CASSLTGASYNEQFF	TGTGCCAGTAGTCTTACAGGGGCCTCCTACAATGAGCAGTTCTTC
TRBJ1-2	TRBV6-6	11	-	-	CASKENYGYTF	TGTGCCAGCAAAGAGAACTATGGCTACACCTTC